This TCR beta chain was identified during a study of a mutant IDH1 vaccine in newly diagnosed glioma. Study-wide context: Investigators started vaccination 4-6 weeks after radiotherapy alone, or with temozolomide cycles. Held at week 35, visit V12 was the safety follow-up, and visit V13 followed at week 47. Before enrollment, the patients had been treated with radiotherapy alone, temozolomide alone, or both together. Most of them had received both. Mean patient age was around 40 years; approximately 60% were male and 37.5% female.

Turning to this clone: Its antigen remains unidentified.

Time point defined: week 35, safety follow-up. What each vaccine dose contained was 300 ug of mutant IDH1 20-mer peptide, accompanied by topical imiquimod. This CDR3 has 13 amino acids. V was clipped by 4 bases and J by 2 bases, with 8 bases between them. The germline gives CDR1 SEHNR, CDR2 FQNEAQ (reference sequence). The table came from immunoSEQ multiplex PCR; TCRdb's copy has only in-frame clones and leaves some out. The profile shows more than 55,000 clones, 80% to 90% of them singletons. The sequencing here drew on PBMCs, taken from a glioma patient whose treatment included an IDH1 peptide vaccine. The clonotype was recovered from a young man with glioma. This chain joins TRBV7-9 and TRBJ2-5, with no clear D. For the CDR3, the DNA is TGTGCCAGCAGCTCGGCCGTTCAAGAGACCCAGTACTTC. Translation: CASSSAVQETQYF.